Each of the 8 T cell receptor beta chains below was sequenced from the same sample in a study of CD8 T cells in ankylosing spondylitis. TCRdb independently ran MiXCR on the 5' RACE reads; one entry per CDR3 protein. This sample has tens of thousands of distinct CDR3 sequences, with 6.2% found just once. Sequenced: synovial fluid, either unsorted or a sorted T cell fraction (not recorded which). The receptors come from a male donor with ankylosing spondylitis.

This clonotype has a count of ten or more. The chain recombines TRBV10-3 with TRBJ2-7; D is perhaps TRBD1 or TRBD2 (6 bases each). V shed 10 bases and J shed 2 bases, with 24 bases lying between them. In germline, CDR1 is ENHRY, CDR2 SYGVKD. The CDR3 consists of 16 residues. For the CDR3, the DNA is TGTGCCACCACCGGGGCCCCGGGGGCAGACCCCTACGAGCAGTACTTC. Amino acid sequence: CATTGAPGADPYEQYF.

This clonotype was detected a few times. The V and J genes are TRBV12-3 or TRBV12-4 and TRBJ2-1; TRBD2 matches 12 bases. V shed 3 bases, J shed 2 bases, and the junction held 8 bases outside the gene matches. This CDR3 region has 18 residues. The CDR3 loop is CASSFRGLAGFPYNEQFF. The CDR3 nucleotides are TGTGCCAGCAGTTTCCGAGGACTAGCGGGATTCCCCTACAATGAGCAGTTCTTC.

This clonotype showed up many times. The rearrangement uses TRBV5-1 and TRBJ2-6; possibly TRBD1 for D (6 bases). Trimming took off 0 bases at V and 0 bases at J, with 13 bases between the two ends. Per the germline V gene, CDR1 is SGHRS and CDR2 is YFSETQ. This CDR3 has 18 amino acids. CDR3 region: CASSLVQGMSSGANVLTF. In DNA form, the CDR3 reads TGCGCCAGCAGCTTGGTCCAGGGGATGAGCTCTGGGGCCAACGTCCTGACTTTC.

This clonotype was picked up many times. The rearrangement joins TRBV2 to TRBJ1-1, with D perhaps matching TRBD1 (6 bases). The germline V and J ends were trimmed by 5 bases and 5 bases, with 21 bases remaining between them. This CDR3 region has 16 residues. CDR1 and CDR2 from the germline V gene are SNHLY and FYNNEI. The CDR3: CASSLRRDTLSTEAFF. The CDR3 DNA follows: TGTGCCAGCAGTCTAAGACGGGACACCTTGAGTACTGAAGCTTTCTTT.

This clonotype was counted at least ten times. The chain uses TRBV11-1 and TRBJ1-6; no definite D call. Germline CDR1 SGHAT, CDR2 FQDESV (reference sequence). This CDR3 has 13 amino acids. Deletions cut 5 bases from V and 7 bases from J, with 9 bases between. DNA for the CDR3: TGTGCCAGCAGCCAAGAACTAAATTCACCCCTCCACTTT. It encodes CASSQELNSPLHF.

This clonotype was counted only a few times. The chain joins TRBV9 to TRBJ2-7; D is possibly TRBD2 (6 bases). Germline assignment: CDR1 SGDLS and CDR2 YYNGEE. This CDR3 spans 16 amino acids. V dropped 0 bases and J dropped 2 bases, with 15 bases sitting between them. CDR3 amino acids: CASSVAERAGTYEQYF. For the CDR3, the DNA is TGTGCCAGCAGCGTAGCGGAGCGGGCGGGAACCTACGAGCAGTACTTC. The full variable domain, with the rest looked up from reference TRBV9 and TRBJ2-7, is DSGVTQTPKHLITATGQRVTLRCSPRSGDLSVYWYQQSLDQGLQFLIQYYNGEERAKGNILERFSAQQFPDLHSELNLSSLELGDSALYFCASSVAERAGTYEQYFGPGTRLTVT.

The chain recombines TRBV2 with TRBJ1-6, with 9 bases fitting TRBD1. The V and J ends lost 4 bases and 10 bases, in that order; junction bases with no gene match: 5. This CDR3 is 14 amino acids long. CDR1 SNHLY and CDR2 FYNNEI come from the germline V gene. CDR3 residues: CASSGDREYSPLHF. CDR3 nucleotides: TGTGCCAGCAGTGGGGACAGGGAATACTCACCCCTCCACTTT. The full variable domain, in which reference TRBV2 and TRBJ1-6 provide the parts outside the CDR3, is EPEVTQTPSHQVTQMGQEVILRCVPISNHLYFYWYRQILGQKVEFLVSFYNNEISEKSEIFDDQFSVERPDGSNFTLKIRSTKLEDSAMYFCASSGDREYSPLHFGNGTRLTVT.

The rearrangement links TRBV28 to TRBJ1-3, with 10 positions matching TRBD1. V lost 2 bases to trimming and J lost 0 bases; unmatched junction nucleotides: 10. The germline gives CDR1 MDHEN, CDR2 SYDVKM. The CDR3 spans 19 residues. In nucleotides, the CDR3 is TGTGCCAGCAGTTTACACGGACAGGGGGGGTCGCGCTCTGGAAACACCATATATTTT. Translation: CASSLHGQGGSRSGNTIYF.